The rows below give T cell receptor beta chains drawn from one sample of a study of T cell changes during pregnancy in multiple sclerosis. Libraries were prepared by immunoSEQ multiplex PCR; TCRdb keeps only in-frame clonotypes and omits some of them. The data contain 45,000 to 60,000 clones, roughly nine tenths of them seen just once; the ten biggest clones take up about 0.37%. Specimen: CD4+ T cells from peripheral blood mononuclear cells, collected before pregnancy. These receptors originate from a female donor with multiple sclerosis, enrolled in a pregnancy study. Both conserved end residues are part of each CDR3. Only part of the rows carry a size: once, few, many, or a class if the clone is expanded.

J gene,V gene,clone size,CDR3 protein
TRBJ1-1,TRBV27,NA,CASSLTGMNTEAFF
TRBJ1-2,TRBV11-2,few,CASSLRPGSYGYTF
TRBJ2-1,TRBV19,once,CASSQRLAGGREQFF
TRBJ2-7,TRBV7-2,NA,CASSQTGATYEQYF
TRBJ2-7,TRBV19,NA,CASSIGGGSSYEQYF
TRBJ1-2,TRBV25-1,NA,CASSTGFDYGYTF
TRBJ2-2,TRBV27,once,CASFSWGGGTGELFF
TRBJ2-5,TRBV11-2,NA,CASSLAPRDRGQETQYF
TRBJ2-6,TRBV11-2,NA,CASSSPGVGANVLTF
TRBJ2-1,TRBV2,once,CASSMDRYNEQFF
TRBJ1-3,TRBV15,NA,CATSRVQGARDSGNTIYF
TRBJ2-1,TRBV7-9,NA,CASSSPGLASNEQFF
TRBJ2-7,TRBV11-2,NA,CASTKAGTSGRINEQYF
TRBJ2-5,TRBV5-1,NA,CASTGTLGETQYF